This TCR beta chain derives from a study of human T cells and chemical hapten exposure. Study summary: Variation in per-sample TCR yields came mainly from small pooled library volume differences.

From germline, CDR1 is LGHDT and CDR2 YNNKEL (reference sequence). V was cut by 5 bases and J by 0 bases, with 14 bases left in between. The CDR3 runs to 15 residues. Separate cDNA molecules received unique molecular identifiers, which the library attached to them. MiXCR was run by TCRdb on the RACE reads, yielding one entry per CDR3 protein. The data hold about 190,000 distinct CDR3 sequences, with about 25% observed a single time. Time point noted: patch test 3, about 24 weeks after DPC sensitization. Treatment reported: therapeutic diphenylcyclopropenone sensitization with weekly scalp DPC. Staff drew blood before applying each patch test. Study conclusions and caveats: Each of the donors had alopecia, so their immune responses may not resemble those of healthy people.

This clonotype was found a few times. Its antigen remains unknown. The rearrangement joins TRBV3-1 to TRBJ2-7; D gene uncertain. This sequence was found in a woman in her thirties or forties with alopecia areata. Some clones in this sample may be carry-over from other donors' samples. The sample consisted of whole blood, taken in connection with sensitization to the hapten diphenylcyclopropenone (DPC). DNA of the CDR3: TGTGCCAGCAGCTATGTGATTTCCGACTCCTACGAGCAGTACTTC. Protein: CASSYVISDSYEQYF.